A single sample gave rise to the 31 T cell receptor beta chains below, sequenced in a study of chemoradiotherapy in HPV16-positive cancers. Data came from immunoSEQ multiplex PCR; TCRdb stores just in-frame clones and leaves some out. Here the sample spans 20,000 or so clones, around 87% being singletons. The sample here was blood, taken from a patient who underwent chemoradiotherapy. The receptor set was obtained from a human donor with HPV-associated anogenital cancer.

This rearrangement joins TRBV6-1 to TRBJ2-3, with TRBD1 as a possible D gene (5 bases). The CDR3 is 15 amino acids. Trimming took off 6 bases at V and 2 bases at J, with 15 bases between the two ends. The V gene's germline CDR1 is MNHNS and CDR2 SASEGT. CDR3 residues: CASRLQGYSTDTQYF. For the CDR3, the DNA is TGTGCCAGCAGGCTCCAGGGATATTCCACAGATACGCAGTATTTT.

The chain carries TRBV6-1 and TRBJ2-1; no clear D. Germline lookup yields CDR1 MNHNS and CDR2 SASEGT. The CDR3 consists of 13 residues. V shed 7 bases and J shed 6 bases, with 13 bases lying between them. In DNA, the CDR3 is TGTGCCAGCAAGAAATTGACATCCAATGAGCAGTTCTTC. Translating gives CASKKLTSNEQFF.

The V call is TRBV6-1, the J call TRBJ2-7; D not certain. V shed 8 bases and J shed 2 bases, with 7 bases lying between them. Germline CDR1 is MNHNS and CDR2 is SASEGT. The CDR3 consists of 11 residues. The CDR3 loop is CASGVPYEQYF. In nucleotides, the CDR3 is TGTGCCAGCGGGGTCCCCTACGAGCAGTACTTC.

The V gene is TRBV6-5, the J gene TRBJ1-1, with a possible D match to TRBD1 (6 bases). The ends were cut back, 6 bases at V and 5 bases at J, with 19 bases in the middle. The CDR3 has 15 amino acids. Germline CDR1 and CDR2: MNHEY and SVGAGI. As DNA, the CDR3 is TGTGCCAGCAGACAGGGTTTGTCTCATCATACTGAAGCTTTCTTT. This translates into CASRQGLSHHTEAFF.

The chain employs TRBV5-1 and TRBJ1-3; D ambiguous. Deletions cut 3 bases from V and 0 bases from J, with 7 bases between. Germline-derived CDR1 and CDR2 are SGHRS and YFSETQ. CDR3 length: 14 amino acids. CDR3 sequence reads: CASSYRDSGNTIYF. CDR3 sequence (DNA): TGCGCCAGCAGCTACCGGGACTCTGGAAACACCATATATTTT.

This clone was observed once. The V call is TRBV18, the J call TRBJ2-5; perhaps TRBD2 as D (6 bases). Looked up from germline, CDR1 is KGHSH and CDR2 is LQKENI. This CDR3 contains 15 residues. Trimming took 8 bases from V and 0 from J, leaving 16 bases between them. The CDR3, as DNA: TGTGCCAGCGTACCTAAGGGGAGGCACCAAGAGACCCAGTACTTC. This translates into CASVPKGRHQETQYF.

The genes are TRBV15 and TRBJ1-2; D gene unclear. This CDR3 comprises 14 residues. The germline V and J ends were trimmed by 6 bases and 1 base, with 12 bases remaining between them. CDR1 is LNHNV and CDR2 is YYDKDF in the germline V gene (reference sequence). The CDR3 nucleotides read TGTGCCACCAGTCCCGACGGAATTAACTATGGCTACACCTTC. As protein: CATSPDGINYGYTF.

There are a few counts of this clone. The J gene is TRBJ2-7, the V gene TRBV6-5; maybe TRBD2 (5 bases). CDR3 length equals 13 residues. V was pared by 6 bases and J by 3 bases, with 12 bases between. CDR1 is MNHEY and CDR2 is SVGAGI in the germline V gene. The CDR3 loop is CASRLGRVYEQYF. In DNA, the CDR3 is TGTGCCAGCAGACTAGGACGGGTCTACGAGCAGTACTTC.

The chain carries TRBV7-6 and TRBJ1-2; 8 bases are a match to TRBD1. CDR1 SGHVS and CDR2 FNYEAQ come from the germline V gene. V was pared by 5 bases and J by 7 bases, with 6 bases of the junction left unmatched. The CDR3 is made up of 13 amino acids. CDR3 sequence: CASSLDRDSGYTF. The CDR3 nucleotides are TGTGCCAGCAGCCTGGACAGGGACTCTGGCTACACCTTC.

The chain links TRBV5-4 to TRBJ1-6; 10 nucleotides match TRBD1. In germline, CDR1 is SGHNT, CDR2 YYREEE (reference sequence). Trimming removed 5 bases from V and 7 bases from J; junction bases left unmatched: 6. This CDR3 has 15 residues. CDR3 DNA sequence: TGTGCCAGCAGTCGGGACAGGGGTTCAAATTCACCCCTCCACTTT. Its protein is CASSRDRGSNSPLHF.

This sequence joins TRBV2 and TRBJ2-4; perhaps TRBD2 as D (5 bases). Germline V CDR1 and CDR2: SNHLY, FYNNEI. There are 13 residues in the CDR3. V lost 8 bases to trimming and J lost 3 bases, with 11 bases between them. For the CDR3, the DNA is TGTGCCAGCCGTAGCGACGGCAAAAACATTCAGTACTTC. Translated: CASRSDGKNIQYF.

This chain connects TRBV9 to TRBJ2-3; D may be TRBD2 (7 bases). V was pared by 1 base and J by 6 bases, with 18 bases between. CDR1 is SGDLS and CDR2 is YYNGEE in the germline V gene. This CDR3 has 16 amino acids. This chain's CDR3 is CASSVIPGGPADTQYF. CDR3 bases: TGTGCCAGCAGCGTAATTCCCGGGGGGCCCGCGGATACGCAGTATTTT.

The chain couples TRBV27 to TRBJ2-7, with D possibly called TRBD1 or TRBD2 (5 bases each). Deletions cut 3 bases from V and 7 bases from J, with 19 bases between. Germline CDR1 MNHEY, CDR2 SMNVEV (reference sequence). The CDR3 runs 15 residues. The CDR3 nucleotides are TGTGCCAGCAGTTTGAACCCGGGACCGGGACGGGAGCAGTACTTC. Protein sequence: CASSLNPGPGREQYF.

The chain links TRBV7-2 to TRBJ2-3, with TRBD2 identical over 8 bases. The germline CDR1 and CDR2 sequences are SGHTA and FQGNSA. J was trimmed by 3 bases and V by 5 bases; bases with no gene match: 13. The CDR3 runs 17 residues. The CDR3 DNA reads as TGTGCCAGCAGCGTAAGATGGGGCGGGGGGCTGACAGATACGCAGTATTTT. The encoded protein is CASSVRWGGGLTDTQYF.

This chain links TRBV27 with TRBJ2-7; 7 nucleotides match TRBD2. Trimming removed 3 bases from V and 4 bases from J; junction bases left unmatched: 15. The CDR3 has 17 residues. Germline V lookup: CDR1 MNHEY, CDR2 SMNVEV (reference sequence). The CDR3 sequence is CASSLPLAETLLYEQYF. The CDR3 DNA reads as TGTGCCAGCAGTTTGCCCCTAGCGGAAACCTTACTATACGAGCAGTACTTC.

This chain connects TRBV28 to TRBJ2-5; possible D gene TRBD1, 5 bases. CDR1 is MDHEN, CDR2 SYDVKM, per germline. V was cut by 6 bases and J by 4 bases, with 18 bases left in between. The CDR3 consists of 15 residues. The DNA of the CDR3 is TGTGCCAGCAGGGGGCCGGGCAGGGTGGCAGAGACCCAGTACTTC. It translates to CASRGPGRVAETQYF. Complete variable domain (other parts from reference TRBV28 and TRBJ2-5): DVKVTQSSRYLVKRTGEKVFLECVQDMDHENMFWYRQDPGLGLRLIYFSYDVKMKEKGDIPEGYSVSREKKERFSLILESASTNQTSMYLCASRGPGRVAETQYFGPGTRLLVL.

This rearrangement joins TRBV18 to TRBJ2-5, with 7 bases that match TRBD1. Germline CDR1 reads KGHSH; CDR2 reads LQKENI. Trimming took 4 bases from V and 2 from J; bases not matched to a gene: 1. The CDR3 totals 13 residues. Here the CDR3 reads CASSLQGQETQYF. In DNA, the CDR3 is TGTGCCAGCTCACTACAGGGGCAAGAGACCCAGTACTTC.

The chain joins TRBV5-5 to TRBJ2-7, with D perhaps TRBD2 (5 bases). Per germline, CDR1 SGHKS and CDR2 YYEKEE (reference sequence). The CDR3 covers 15 residues. The V end was cut by 0 bases, the J end by 3 bases, with 13 bases between. Written as DNA, the CDR3 is TGTGCCAGCAGCTTGGAACCGGCGGGTGGCTACGAGCAGTACTTC. It codes for CASSLEPAGGYEQYF.

The J gene is TRBJ2-3, the V gene TRBV9; D is unresolved. The CDR3 totals 13 residues. V lost 4 bases, J lost 1 base, and 7 bases lay in between. Germline V gene lookup returns CDR1 SGDLS and CDR2 YYNGEE. In nucleotides, the CDR3 is TGTGCCAGCAGCATACCCGGCACAGATACGCAGTATTTT. Its protein is CASSIPGTDTQYF.

CDR3 loop: CASSLVGTGANTGELFF. The DNA for the CDR3 is TGTGCCAGCAGCTTAGTGGGGACAGGGGCGAACACCGGGGAGCTGTTTTTT. J is TRBJ2-2 and V is TRBV11-3, with 10 bases identical to TRBD1. The CDR3 runs 17 residues. Unmatched junction bases numbered 2, after V lost 1 base and J lost 0 bases. The germline gives CDR1 SGHNT, CDR2 YENEEA.

V gene TRBV6-5 combines with J gene TRBJ1-6; D uncertain. Germline-derived CDR1 and CDR2 are MNHEY and SVGAGI. The CDR3 covers 12 residues. V was cut by 8 bases and J by 7 bases, with 9 bases left in between. The CDR3 DNA sequence: TGTGCCAGCTATGGCGAGAATTCACCCCTCCACTTT. Amino acid sequence: CASYGENSPLHF.

This clone came up once. Within the sample, other DNA sequences also encode this same CDR3. The rearrangement uses TRBV7-9 and TRBJ1-6, with 8 bases fitting TRBD1. The CDR3 covers 16 residues. Losses at the gene ends were 1 base for V and 4 bases for J; bases not matched to a gene: 3. Per germline, CDR1 SEHNR and CDR2 FQNEAQ (reference sequence). The CDR3 DNA sequence: TGTGCCAGCAGCTTAGGACAGGGGTTTTATAATTCACCCCTCCACTTT. This codes for CASSLGQGFYNSPLHF.

This clone was seen just once. This rearrangement joins TRBV7-9 to TRBJ2-7; the D is unclear. V was clipped by 5 bases and J by 3 bases, with 11 bases between them. The CDR3 extends over 13 amino acids. Germline CDR1 and CDR2: SEHNR and FQNEAQ (reference sequence). The CDR3 protein is CASSPRTIYEQYF. The CDR3 nucleotides read TGTGCCAGCAGCCCCAGGACCATCTACGAGCAGTACTTC.

The chain links TRBV29-1 to TRBJ1-4; D possibly corresponds to TRBD1 (6 bases). V was trimmed by 4 bases and J by 4 bases, leaving 13 bases between them. Germline values: CDR1 SQVTM, CDR2 ANQGSEA. The CDR3 is 14 residues long. The CDR3 DNA sequence: TGCAGCGTTGCGTCGGGGGCCGGTAATGAAAAACTGTTTTTT. Protein product: CSVASGAGNEKLFF.

This chain connects TRBV4-1 to TRBJ1-2; 8 nucleotides agree with TRBD1. This CDR3 has 15 amino acids. Germline CDR1 reads MGHRA; CDR2 reads YSYEKL. The junction had 7 bases not matched to a gene; V was cut back by 1 base and J by 6 bases. CDR3 in DNA: TGCGCCAGCAGCCAAGTCGACAGGGGTTCCGATGGCTACACCTTC. Residues: CASSQVDRGSDGYTF.

CDR3: CASSPLSYNEQFF. CDR3 sequence (DNA): TGTGCCAGCAGCCCACTCTCCTACAATGAGCAGTTCTTC. V is TRBV7-6 and J is TRBJ2-1, with D uncertain. Looked up from germline, CDR1 is SGHVS and CDR2 is FNYEAQ. The CDR3 is 13 amino acids. Deletions cut 5 bases from V and 0 bases from J, with 5 bases between. The variable domain in full, completed from reference TRBV7-6 and TRBJ2-1, reads GAGVSQSPRYKVTKRGQDVALRCDPISGHVSLYWYRQALGQGPEFLTYFNYEAQQDKSGLPNDRFSAERPEGSISTLTIQRTEQRDSAMYRCASSPLSYNEQFFGPGTRLTVL.

The chain has TRBV19 and TRBJ1-4, with D uncertain. Deletions cut 3 bases from V and 0 bases from J, with 2 bases between. The CDR3 consists of 13 residues. Germline assignment: CDR1 LNHDA and CDR2 SQIVND (reference sequence). As DNA, the CDR3 is TGTGCCAGTAGTATTGCAACTAATGAAAAACTGTTTTTT. Encoded protein: CASSIATNEKLFF. Full variable domain (rest looked up from reference TRBV19 and TRBJ1-4): DGGITQSPKYLFRKEGQNVTLSCEQNLNHDAMYWYRQDPGQGLRLIYYSQIVNDFQKGDIAEGYSVSREKKESFPLTVTSAQKNPTAFYLCASSIATNEKLFFGSGTQLSVL.

The chain couples TRBV4-3 to TRBJ1-2; D might be TRBD1 (5 bases). This CDR3 comprises 15 residues. The V gene's germline CDR1 is LGHNA and CDR2 YSLEER. V lost 0 bases, J lost 4 bases, and 12 bases lay in between. This chain's CDR3 is CASSQDLGGAYGYTF. The CDR3 nucleotides read TGCGCCAGCAGCCAAGATCTGGGAGGGGCCTATGGCTACACCTTC.

V is TRBV29-1 and J is TRBJ2-1; D is unclear. The CDR3 contains 12 residues. Germline V gene lookup returns CDR1 SQVTM and CDR2 ANQGSEA. Trimming took 1 base from V and 9 from J, leaving 10 bases between them. Here the CDR3 reads CSVEVSGTEQFF. CDR3 sequence (DNA): TGCAGCGTTGAAGTATCAGGCACTGAGCAGTTCTTC.

This clone was seen just once. The chain uses TRBV11-2 and TRBJ2-1; tentative D call: TRBD1 (5 bases). Germline assignment: CDR1 SGHAT and CDR2 FQNNGV. This CDR3 is built from 12 residues. Trimming shortened V by 3 bases and J by 8 bases, and 8 bases separated the two germline ends. In nucleotides, the CDR3 is TGTGCCAGCAGCTTCTTAGGGGATGAGCAGTTCTTC. This translates into CASSFLGDEQFF.

This chain links TRBV1 with TRBJ1-6. TRBV1 is an annotated pseudogene. The CDR3 length is 15 residues. The CDR3, as DNA: TGCACCAGCAGCCAATGTGAGAGAAACCGTTCACCCCTCCACTTT. Translation gives CTSSQCERNRSPLHF.